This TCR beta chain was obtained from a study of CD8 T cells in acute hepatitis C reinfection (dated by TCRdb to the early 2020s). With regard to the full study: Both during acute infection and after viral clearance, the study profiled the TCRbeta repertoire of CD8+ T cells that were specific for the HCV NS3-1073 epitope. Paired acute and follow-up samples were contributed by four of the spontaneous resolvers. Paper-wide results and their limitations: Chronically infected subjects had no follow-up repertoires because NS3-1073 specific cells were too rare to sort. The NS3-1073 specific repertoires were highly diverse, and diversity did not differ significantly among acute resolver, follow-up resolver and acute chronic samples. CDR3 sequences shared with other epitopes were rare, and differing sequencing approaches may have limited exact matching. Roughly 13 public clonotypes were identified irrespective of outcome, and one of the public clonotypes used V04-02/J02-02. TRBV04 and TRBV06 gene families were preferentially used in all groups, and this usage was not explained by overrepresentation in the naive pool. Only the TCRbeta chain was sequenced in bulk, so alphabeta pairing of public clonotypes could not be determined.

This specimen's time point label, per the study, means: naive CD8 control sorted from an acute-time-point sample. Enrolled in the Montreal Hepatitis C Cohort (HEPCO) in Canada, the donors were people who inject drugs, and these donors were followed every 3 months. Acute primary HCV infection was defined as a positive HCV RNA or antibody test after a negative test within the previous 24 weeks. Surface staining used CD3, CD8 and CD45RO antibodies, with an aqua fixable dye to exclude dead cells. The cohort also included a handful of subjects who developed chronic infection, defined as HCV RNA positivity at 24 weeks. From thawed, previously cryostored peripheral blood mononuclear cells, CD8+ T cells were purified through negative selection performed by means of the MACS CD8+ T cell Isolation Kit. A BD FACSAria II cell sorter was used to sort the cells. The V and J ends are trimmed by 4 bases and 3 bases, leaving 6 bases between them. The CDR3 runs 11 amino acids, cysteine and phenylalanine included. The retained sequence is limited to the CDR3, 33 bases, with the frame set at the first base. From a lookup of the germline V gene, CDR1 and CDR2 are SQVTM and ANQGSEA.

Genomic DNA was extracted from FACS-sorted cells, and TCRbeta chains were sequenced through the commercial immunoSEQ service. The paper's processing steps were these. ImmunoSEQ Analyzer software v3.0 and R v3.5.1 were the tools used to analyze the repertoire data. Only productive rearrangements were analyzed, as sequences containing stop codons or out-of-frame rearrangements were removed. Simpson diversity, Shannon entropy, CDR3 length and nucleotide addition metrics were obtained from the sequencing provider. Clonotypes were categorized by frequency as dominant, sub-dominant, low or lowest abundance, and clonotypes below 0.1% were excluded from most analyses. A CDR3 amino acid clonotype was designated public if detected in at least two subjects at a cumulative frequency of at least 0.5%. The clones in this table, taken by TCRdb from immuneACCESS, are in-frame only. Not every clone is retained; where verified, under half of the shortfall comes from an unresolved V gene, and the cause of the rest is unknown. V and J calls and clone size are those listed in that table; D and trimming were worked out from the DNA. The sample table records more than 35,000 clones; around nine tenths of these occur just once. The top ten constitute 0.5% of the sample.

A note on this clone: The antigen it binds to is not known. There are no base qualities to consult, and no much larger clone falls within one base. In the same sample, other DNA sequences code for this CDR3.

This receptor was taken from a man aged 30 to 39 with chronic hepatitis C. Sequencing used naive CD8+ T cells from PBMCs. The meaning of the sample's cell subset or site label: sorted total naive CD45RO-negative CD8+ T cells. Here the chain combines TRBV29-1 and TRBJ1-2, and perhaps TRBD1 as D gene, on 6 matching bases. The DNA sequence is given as TGCAGCGTTGCAGGGGACTATGGCTACACCTTC. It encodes CSVAGDYGYTF.